The clone carrying this T cell receptor beta chain was counted at least ten times. Its antigen is not known. The cDNA came from 5'RACE, which used 10-nucleotide random UMIs. MiXCR, run by TCRdb on the 5' RACE reads, gives a single entry per CDR3 protein. The sample lists 25,000 to 30,000 distinct CDR3 sequences, approximately 15% occurring once. This specimen comes from a study of neurological immune-mediated disorders. General study findings and limits: Among expanded clones, no CDR3 amino acid sequences were shared across subjects, a pattern suggesting private repertoires in all groups.

Sample time point: technical triplicate 3. The sorted libraries started from around 1 million CD4+ or CD8+ T cells. CDR1 and CDR2 from the germline V gene are MNHNY and SVGAGI (reference sequence). J gave up 6 bases and V 8 bases, and 8 bases lay outside the gene matches. The CDR3 covers 14 residues. Sample: CD4+ T cells from blood. The chain links TRBV6-6 to TRBJ1-5; 9 bases map to TRBD1. The clonotype was recovered from a female donor with HTLV-1-associated myelopathy (HAM/TSP). The CDR3 protein is CASSDGQGRQPQHF. The CDR3 nucleotides are TGTGCCAGCTCTGATGGACAGGGGCGTCAGCCCCAGCATTTT.